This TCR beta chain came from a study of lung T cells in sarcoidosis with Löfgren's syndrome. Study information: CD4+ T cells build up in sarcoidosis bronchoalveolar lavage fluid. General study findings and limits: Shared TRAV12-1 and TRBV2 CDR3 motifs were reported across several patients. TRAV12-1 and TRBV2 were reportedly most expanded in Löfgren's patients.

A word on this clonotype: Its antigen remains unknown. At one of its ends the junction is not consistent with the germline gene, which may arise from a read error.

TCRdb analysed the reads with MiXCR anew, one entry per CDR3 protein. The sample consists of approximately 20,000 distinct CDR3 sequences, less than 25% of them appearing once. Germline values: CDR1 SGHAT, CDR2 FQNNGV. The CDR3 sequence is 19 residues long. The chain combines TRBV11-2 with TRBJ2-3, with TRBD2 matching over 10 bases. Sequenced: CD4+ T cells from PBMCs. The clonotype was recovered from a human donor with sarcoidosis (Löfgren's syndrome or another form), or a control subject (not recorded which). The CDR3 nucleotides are TGTGTCAGCAGCTTGGCGGGACTAGCGCCGATCGGAGGCACAGATACGCAGTATTTT. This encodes CVSSLAGLAPIGGTDTQYF.